This T cell receptor beta chain was recorded in a study of T cell responses to AZD1222 COVID-19 vaccine. The CDR3 is 14 amino acids. In germline, CDR1 is KGHDR, CDR2 SFDVKD. The trim removed 8 bases at V and 0 bases at J, leaving 4 bases unmatched. Study outcomes and limitations: Just a handful of people given AZD1222 tested seropositive at baseline.

Assay: immunoSEQ multiplex PCR; the TCRdb copy retains only in-frame clones and omits some. The table has 120,000 to 150,000 clones, approximately 89% seen once. Remarks on this clone: Its target is not known.

This clonotype was obtained from an adult who received the AZD1222 COVID-19 vaccine. The source was peripheral blood, collected 28 days after the second AZD1222 dose. The rearrangement joins TRBV24-1 to TRBJ2-3; 7 bases fit TRBD2. The CDR3 nucleotides are TGTGCCACCATGGAGCGGGGTAGCACAGATACGCAGTATTTT. It specifies CATMERGSTDTQYF.